A selection of T cell receptor beta chains follows, all from one sample in a study of cytomegalovirus exposure and HLA in healthy donors. Sequencing used immunoSEQ multiplex PCR; TCRdb keeps in-frame clones, though not all of them. The profile shows 90,000 to 120,000 clones, about 75% of them singletons. Sequencing was done on a sample of PBMCs. The source of these receptors is a male donor in good health and CMV-seropositive. Both conserved end residues are part of each CDR3. D genes are given only for firm matches. Clone size is stated in some rows and not others, as once, few, many or a class when expanded.

v_call	j_call	clone_size	d_call	cdr3_aa	cdr3_nt
TRBV5-4	TRBJ1-3	.	.	CASSLFGVQGNTIYF	TGTGCCAGCAGCTTATTTGGAGTTCAGGGGAACACCATATATTTT
TRBV11-3	TRBJ1-2	.	.	CASSLGRSNYGYTF	TGTGCCAGCAGCTTAGGGCGGTCGAATTATGGCTACACCTTC
TRBV10-3	TRBJ1-1	.	.	CATGGSYTEAFF	TGTGCCACGGGGGGGTCGTACACTGAAGCTTTCTTT
TRBV15	TRBJ2-5	few	.	CATSRDAGTQYF	TGTGCCACCAGCAGAGATGCGGGGACCCAGTACTTC
TRBV27	TRBJ2-6	once	.	CASSLELNSGANVLTF	TGTGCCAGCAGTTTAGAGTTAAACTCTGGGGCCAACGTCCTGACTTTC
TRBV28	TRBJ1-1	.	.	CASSLDSMNTEAFF	TGTGCCAGCAGTCTGGACAGTATGAACACTGAAGCTTTCTTT
TRBV2	TRBJ2-4	.	.	CASGEALAKNIQYF	TGTGCCAGCGGGGAGGCCTTAGCCAAAAACATTCAGTACTTC
TRBV12-5	TRBJ2-2	.	.	CASGLILQGTGELFF	TGTGCTAGTGGTTTGATTTTACAGGGCACCGGGGAGCTGTTTTTT
TRBV19	TRBJ2-3	.	.	CASSQLDTQYF	TGTGCCAGTAGCCAGTTAGATACGCAGTATTTT
TRBV6-6	TRBJ2-7	.	TRBD1	CASSPVSTGANYEQYF	TGTGCCAGCAGCCCCGTATCCACAGGGGCGAACTACGAGCAGTACTTC
TRBV13	TRBJ2-7	.	TRBD1	CASSLGQGAYEQYF	TGTGCCAGCAGCCTAGGACAGGGGGCCTACGAGCAGTACTTC
TRBV7-9	TRBJ2-1	.	.	CASSPPARVRNEQFF	TGTGCCAGCAGCCCCCCGGCCAGGGTTCGTAATGAGCAGTTCTTC